The clone carrying this T cell receptor beta chain was counted at least ten times. Its antigen is still unknown. These data originate in a study of T cell repertoires in cytomegalovirus infection. Study-wide context: Through public TCR beta signatures, both CMV infection and matching HLA type were indicated. Overall study results and limits: Based on cumulative public TCR beta family frequency, carriers of CMV plus the relevant HLA were identified.

TCRdb re-called the reads with MiXCR, one entry per CDR3 protein. The top ten hold roughly 8.7% of the sample, which has a few hundred thousand distinct CDR3 sequences, 18% seen once. V was clipped by 2 bases and J by 7 bases; unmatched bases: 15. The germline CDR1 and CDR2 sequences are MNHEY and SMNVEV (reference sequence). The CDR3 contains 18 residues. This TCR derives from a human donor in good health (CMV status not recorded). Some clones in this sample may be carry-over from other donors' samples. The gene calls are TRBV27 and TRBJ2-5, with 11 bases matching TRBD2. Sequencing input: PBMCs. CDR3 nucleotides: TGTGCCAGCAGTTTAGAGGGCCTAGCGGGAGGTCGTACCAGGACCCAGTACTTC. Its protein product is CASSLEGLAGGRTRTQYF.